Sequencing of this TCR beta chain was carried out in a study of radiation and T cells in renal cell carcinoma. General observations from the study: Without pretreatment biopsies, baseline tumor clonotype presence was undetermined. Top tumor clonotypes rose in blood 2 weeks post-radiation, then contracted.

Time point: blood 4 weeks post-SBRT, at nephrectomy. Treatment reported: 15 Gy SBRT to primary tumor, nephrectomy 4 weeks later. Nephrectomy followed 15 Gy stereotactic body radiation by 4 weeks. Radiation-treated patients gave blood at baseline, week 2 and week 4. Trimming pared 3 bases from V and 6 bases from J, leaving 13 bases between. CDR1 and CDR2 (germline): LGHNA, YSLEER. CDR3 size: 14 residues. In the case of this clone: The antigen is undetermined.

Sequencing was performed with immunoSEQ multiplex PCR; in TCRdb, only in-frame clones are kept and a portion is missing. The data hold tens of thousands of clones, with 65% to 85% observed a single time. Sample: blood, taken from a patient whose treatment included radiotherapy and nephrectomy. The source of this sequence is a woman aged 70-85 years with renal cell carcinoma. V gene TRBV4-3 combines with J gene TRBJ2-3; D is unresolved. The CDR3 loop reads CASSQDPVGDTQYF. DNA for the CDR3: TGCGCCAGCAGCCAGGACCCGGTCGGGGATACGCAGTATTTT.